One and the same sample provided the 18 T cell receptor beta chains below, sequenced in a study of shared clonotypes between healthy human individuals. Terminally differentiated effector memory CD45RA+ cells were excluded by CCR7 positive selection of CD45RO-negative cells. The assay was immunoSEQ multiplex PCR, and TCRdb's table has in-frame clones only and misses some. Of about 800,000 clones in the sample, just over 95% were seen once. The sample was naive CD8+ T cells sorted from blood. These receptors all stem from a man aged 25 to 40 in good health.

The chain joins TRBV7-6 to TRBJ2-5, with D perhaps matching TRBD1 (5 bases). The CDR3 is made up of 13 amino acids. The germline CDR1 and CDR2 sequences are SGHVS and FNYEAQ. Between the trimmed V and J ends, which lost 4 bases and 0 bases, there was a span of 6 bases. The DNA for the CDR3 is TGTGCCAGCAGCTCGGACAACCAAGAGACCCAGTACTTC. Translating gives CASSSDNQETQYF.

The chain employs TRBV27 and TRBJ1-2; maybe TRBD1 (5 bases). V lost 6 bases and J 6 bases, leaving 14 bases between the germline ends. The CDR3 length is 13 residues. The germline V gene has CDR1 MNHEY and CDR2 SMNVEV (reference sequence). The CDR3 DNA reads TGTGCCAGCAGGAACGGCTGGGGCGATGGCTACACCTTC. Translation: CASRNGWGDGYTF.

V gene TRBV4-2 combines with J gene TRBJ2-1; weak D call: TRBD2 (6 bases). The CDR3 is 20 residues long. Germline V lookup: CDR1 LGHNA, CDR2 YNFKEQ. Trimming took off 1 base at V and 0 bases at J, with 22 bases between the two ends. The CDR3 region is CASSQGLAPGLIDSYNEQFF. The CDR3 DNA sequence: TGTGCCAGCAGCCAAGGGCTTGCTCCGGGACTCATTGACTCCTACAATGAGCAGTTCTTC.

A word on this clone: This sample also contains other DNA sequences that code for the same CDR3. The chain uses TRBV6-5 and TRBJ2-1; D ambiguous. Germline CDR1 reads MNHEY; CDR2 reads SVGAGI. The V gene lost 2 bases and the J gene lost 7 bases, with 3 bases spanning the gap. The CDR3 runs to 11 residues. CDR3 loop: CASSYGNEQFF. As DNA, the CDR3 is TGTGCCAGCAGTTACGGGAATGAGCAGTTCTTC.

The gene calls are TRBV27 and TRBJ1-5; 10 bases are a match to TRBD1. CDR1 and CDR2 from the germline V gene are MNHEY and SMNVEV (reference sequence). V was pared by 5 bases and J by 6 bases, with 13 bases of the junction left unmatched. This CDR3 comprises 17 residues. CDR3 sequence: CASSTYQTGGLIQPQHF. The CDR3 DNA sequence: TGTGCCAGCAGTACCTATCAGACAGGGGGCTTGATTCAGCCCCAGCATTTT.

V and J are TRBV7-2 and TRBJ2-3; 9 nucleotides match TRBD1. The CDR3 has 15 residues. Germline trimming cut 5 bases from V and 2 bases from J; bases unmatched to any gene: 5. CDR1 and CDR2 from the germline V gene are SGHTA and FQGNSA. The CDR3 DNA reads as TGTGCCAGCAGCCTGGGACAGGGACCCACAGATACGCAGTATTTT. It yields the protein CASSLGQGPTDTQYF. Variable domain in full (rest from reference TRBV7-2 and TRBJ2-3): GAGVSQSPSNKVTEKGKDVELRCDPISGHTALYWYRQSLGQGLEFLIYFQGNSAPDKSGLPSDRFSAERTGGSVSTLTIQRTQQEDSAVYLCASSLGQGPTDTQYFGPGTRLTVL.

The rearrangement links TRBV29-1 to TRBJ2-7; possible D gene TRBD1, 7 bases. CDR3 length equals 14 residues. CDR1 is SQVTM, CDR2 ANQGSEA, per germline. V was shortened by 6 bases and J by 0 bases, with 15 bases between the two germline ends. CDR3 bases: TGCAGCGTGGAGGGACAGTCCAGCTCCTACGAGCAGTACTTC. Protein sequence: CSVEGQSSSYEQYF.

The gene calls are TRBV2 and TRBJ1-4; TRBD1 is a possible D gene (6 bases). V lost 7 bases and J 6 bases, leaving 21 bases between the germline ends. Germline CDR1 is SNHLY and CDR2 is FYNNEI. The CDR3 covers 16 residues. Written as DNA, the CDR3 is TGTGCCAGCAAGGGAGGGGGGGGTTTTCAGTATGAAAAACTGTTTTTT. It is translated as CASKGGGGFQYEKLFF. Together with reference TRBV2 and TRBJ1-4, the CDR3 gives the full variable domain: EPEVTQTPSHQVTQMGQEVILRCVPISNHLYFYWYRQILGQKVEFLVSFYNNEISEKSEIFDDQFSVERPDGSNFTLKIRSTKLEDSAMYFCASKGGGGFQYEKLFFGSGTQLSVL.

This chain connects TRBV27 to TRBJ2-3; a weak D match, TRBD2 (5 bases). CDR3 length equals 16 residues. V lost 3 bases and J lost 0, with 13 bases in between. The V gene's germline CDR1 is MNHEY and CDR2 SMNVEV (reference sequence). CDR3 nucleotide sequence: TGTGCCAGCAGTTTCTTAGCTAGCCGTAGCACAGATACGCAGTATTTT. Amino acid sequence: CASSFLASRSTDTQYF.

The gene calls are TRBV27 and TRBJ2-7; unclear D gene. The CDR3 sequence is 12 residues long. Germline CDR1 MNHEY, CDR2 SMNVEV (reference sequence). Trimming took 8 bases from V and 5 from J, leaving 13 bases between them. For the CDR3, the DNA is TGTGCCAGCGGCTTGAATGGGGACGAGCAGTACTTC. It translates to CASGLNGDEQYF.

The chain links TRBV13 to TRBJ2-2, with 7 bases aligning to TRBD1. The V gene's germline CDR1 is PRHDT and CDR2 FYEKMQ (reference sequence). The CDR3 length is 15 residues. V was pared by 4 bases and J by 6 bases, with 8 bases of the junction left unmatched. CDR3 region: CASSYGQEVPGELFF. The CDR3 nucleotides read TGTGCCAGCAGCTATGGACAGGAGGTCCCCGGGGAGCTGTTTTTT.

This chain uses TRBV29-1 with TRBJ1-1; no definite D call. CDR3 size: 14 residues. Germline V gene lookup returns CDR1 SQVTM and CDR2 ANQGSEA. The V end lost 6 bases, the J end lost 2 bases, and 16 bases lay between the germline ends. The CDR3 DNA reads as TGCAGCGTCCCTGTTTGGAGCGGTAACACTGAAGCTTTCTTT. It codes for CSVPVWSGNTEAFF.

On this clone itself: Other DNA sequences within the sample encode an identical CDR3. The CDR3 is CSVEVGLAGAEQYF. The DNA for the CDR3 is TGCAGCGTTGAAGTAGGACTAGCGGGAGCCGAGCAGTACTTC. J is TRBJ2-7 and V is TRBV29-1; 13 nucleotides line up with TRBD2. Germline values: CDR1 SQVTM, CDR2 ANQGSEA. CDR3 size: 14 residues. V dropped 1 base and J dropped 6; count of bases not matched to a gene: 3.

This clone was detected only once. The chain employs TRBV29-1 and TRBJ2-1; 11 nucleotides align to TRBD2. The germline V gene encodes CDR1 SQVTM and CDR2 ANQGSEA. This CDR3 has 18 amino acids. V shed 4 bases and J 0 bases; nucleotides not matched to a gene: 11. The CDR3: CSVGGLAGDPSSYNEQFF. In DNA form, the CDR3 reads TGCAGCGTTGGCGGACTAGCGGGCGACCCGAGCTCCTACAATGAGCAGTTCTTC.

J is TRBJ2-7 and V is TRBV5-4; no reliable D call. Trimming pared 4 bases from V and 6 bases from J, leaving 11 bases between. The CDR3 totals 12 residues. CDR1 SGHNT and CDR2 YYREEE come from the germline V gene (reference sequence). The CDR3 DNA is TGTGCCAGCAGCGCCACAAAGGGCGAGCAGTACTTC. It codes for CASSATKGEQYF.

The chain joins TRBV27 to TRBJ2-1; no clear D gene. The CDR3 is 12 residues long. Germline CDR1 is MNHEY and CDR2 is SMNVEV (reference sequence). V lost 10 bases, J lost 5 bases, and 12 bases lay in between. CDR3 sequence: CATTSFNNEQFF. For the CDR3, the DNA is TGTGCCACGACCAGTTTTAACAATGAGCAGTTCTTC.

This rearrangement joins TRBV5-3 to TRBJ1-2; D is uncertain. TRBV5-3 is known as an ORF, though its function is uncertain. Trimming pared 0 bases from V and 1 base from J, leaving 13 bases between. The CDR3 sequence is 16 residues long. Here the CDR3 reads CARSLDSRGRNYGYTF. Written as DNA, the CDR3 is TGTGCCAGAAGCTTGGACTCGCGCGGGCGTAACTATGGCTACACCTTC.

This rearrangement joins TRBV9 to TRBJ2-3, with 7 bases matching TRBD2. The CDR3 sequence is 16 residues long. V dropped 4 bases and J dropped 0; count of bases not matched to a gene: 8. Germline-derived CDR1 and CDR2 are SGDLS and YYNGEE. CDR3 amino acids: CASSPSSGSSTDTQYF. The CDR3 region has the DNA TGTGCCAGCAGCCCCTCTAGCGGTTCTAGCACAGATACGCAGTATTTT.